This TCR beta chain was found in a study of vaccination and CD4 T cells after COVID-19. Of note for this clonotype: The antigen is undetermined.

Oncomine TCR Beta short-read sequencing was applied to DNA from cultured CD4+ T cells. CD4+ T cells were cultured, and genomic DNA was extracted from them. TCRdb analysed the PCR reads with MiXCR anew, one entry per CDR3 protein. The sample has 8,500 to 13,000 distinct CDR3 sequences; approximately 32% are singletons. Treatment in this sample: roughly ten-day PBMC culture with coronavirus spike peptide pools or control peptides (ViraFEST assay). Researchers collected the unexposed donor's CD4+ T cells before the COVID-19 pandemic (2011-2018). The germline V and J ends were trimmed by 11 bases and 1 base, with 11 bases remaining between them. Germline CDR1 reads LNHDA; CDR2 reads SQIVND (reference sequence). CDR3 length: 12 amino acids.

Sample: CD4+ T cells from blood, cultured in vitro. The V gene is TRBV19, the J gene TRBJ2-5, with D possibly TRBD2 on 6 matching bases. The TCR comes from a human donor in good health. CDR3 sequence reads: CAAGRSQETQYF. The DNA for the CDR3 is TGTGCCGCAGGGAGGTCCCAAGAGACCCAGTACTTC.